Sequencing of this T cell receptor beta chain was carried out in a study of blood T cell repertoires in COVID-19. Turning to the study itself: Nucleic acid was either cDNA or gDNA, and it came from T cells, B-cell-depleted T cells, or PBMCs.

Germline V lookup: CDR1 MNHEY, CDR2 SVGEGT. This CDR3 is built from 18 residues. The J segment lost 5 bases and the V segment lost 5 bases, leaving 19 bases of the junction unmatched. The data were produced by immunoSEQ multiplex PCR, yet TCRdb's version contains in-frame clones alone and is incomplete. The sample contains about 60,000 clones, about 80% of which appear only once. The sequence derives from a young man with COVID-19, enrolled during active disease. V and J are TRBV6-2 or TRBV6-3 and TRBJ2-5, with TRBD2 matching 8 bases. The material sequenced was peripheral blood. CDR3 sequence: CASSDLGTGTSSLETQYF. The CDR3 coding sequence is TGTGCCAGCAGTGACCTCGGGACGGGGACTAGTAGTTTGGAGACCCAGTACTTC.